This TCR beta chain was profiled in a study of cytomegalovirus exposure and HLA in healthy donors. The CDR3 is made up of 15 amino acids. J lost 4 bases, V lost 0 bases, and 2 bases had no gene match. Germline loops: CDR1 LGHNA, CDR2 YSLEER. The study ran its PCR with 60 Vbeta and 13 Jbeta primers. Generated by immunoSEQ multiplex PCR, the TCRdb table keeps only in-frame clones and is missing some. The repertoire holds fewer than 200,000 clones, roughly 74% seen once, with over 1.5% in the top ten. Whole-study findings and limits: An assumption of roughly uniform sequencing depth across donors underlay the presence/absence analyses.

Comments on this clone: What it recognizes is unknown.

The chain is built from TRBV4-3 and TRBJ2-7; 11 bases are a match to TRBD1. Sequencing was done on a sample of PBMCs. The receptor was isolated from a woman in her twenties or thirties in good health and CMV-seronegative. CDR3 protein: CASSQERDRGYEQYF. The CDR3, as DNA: TGCGCCAGCAGCCAAGAAAGGGACAGGGGGTACGAGCAGTACTTC.